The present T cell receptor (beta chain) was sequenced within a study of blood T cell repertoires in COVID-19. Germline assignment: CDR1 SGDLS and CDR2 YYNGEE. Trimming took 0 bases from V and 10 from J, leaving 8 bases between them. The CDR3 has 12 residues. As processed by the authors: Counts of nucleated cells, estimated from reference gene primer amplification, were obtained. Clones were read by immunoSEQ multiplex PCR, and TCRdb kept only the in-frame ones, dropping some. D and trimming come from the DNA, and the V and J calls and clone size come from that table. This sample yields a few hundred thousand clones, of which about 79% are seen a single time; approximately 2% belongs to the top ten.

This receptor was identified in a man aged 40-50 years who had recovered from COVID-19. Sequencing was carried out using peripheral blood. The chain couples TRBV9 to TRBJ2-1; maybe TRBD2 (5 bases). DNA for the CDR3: TGTGCCAGCAGCGTAGCCGAGCGGGAGCAGTTCTTC. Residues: CASSVAEREQFF.